The subject of this entry is one T cell receptor beta chain. This sample is drawn from a study of immune evolution from preneoplasia to lung adenocarcinoma. The CDR3 runs to 15 residues. The J segment lost 2 bases and the V segment lost 5 bases, leaving 8 bases of the junction unmatched. Germline CDR1 reads MNHEY; CDR2 reads SVGAGI. The data were produced by immunoSEQ multiplex PCR, yet TCRdb's version contains in-frame clones alone and is incomplete. The repertoire holds roughly 10,000 clones, about 80% seen once, with 4.8% in the top ten. The V and J genes are TRBV6-5 and TRBJ2-7; TRBD1 matches 8 bases. The sample taken for sequencing was FFPE minimally invasive lung adenocarcinoma tissue. This sequence was found in a person aged 70 to 79 with lung adenocarcinoma. The CDR3 sequence: CASSLLRTGTYEQYF. The CDR3 DNA follows: TGTGCCAGCAGTCTACTGCGGACAGGGACCTACGAGCAGTACTTC.